This T cell receptor (beta chain) was sequenced during a study of human versus mouse CDR3 diversity and MHC coevolution. The CDR3 extends over 15 amino acids. The germline gives CDR1 SNHLY, CDR2 FYNNEI. V gave up 4 bases and J gave up 3 bases, with 12 bases separating them. Clones were read by immunoSEQ multiplex PCR, and TCRdb kept only the in-frame ones, dropping some. The repertoire has tens of thousands of clones, roughly 93% of them found once; the top ten carry 18%. This chain connects TRBV2 to TRBJ1-4; weak D call: TRBD1 (5 bases). This TCR was recovered from a person between 60 and 69 years old in good health. Sequencing was performed on naive CD4+ T cells from blood. The subset is: CD45RO-negative CD62L-positive naive CD4 T cells. The CDR3 coding sequence is TGTGCCAGCAGTGTGGGTCGACAGTCTAATGAAAAACTGTTTTTT. This sequence encodes CASSVGRQSNEKLFF.